The table lists the clone carrying this TCR beta chain with a few counts. Its antigen is unknown. This specimen comes from a study of post-analysis software for immune sequencing data. Study in general: Relapsing-remitting, secondary progressive and progressive-relapsing multiple sclerosis courses were included.

Libraries were made from TCR beta cDNA, and they carried unique molecular identifiers. When roughly 0.9 to 10 million T cells were used, they gave hundreds of thousands of cDNA molecules. MiXCR, applied by TCRdb to the PCR reads, yields one record per CDR3 protein. Counted here are hundreds of thousands of distinct CDR3 sequences, roughly 30% occurring once; the ten biggest clones make up under 0.7%. Study-wide findings and caveats: Multiple sclerosis patients showed significantly lower normalized Chao1 diversity than controls did. Strong same-batch co-clustering of samples appeared with F measure clustering.

The origin of this receptor is a girl aged 5-17 years with multiple sclerosis. Sequencing input: blood.

The CDR3 nucleotides are TGCAGCGTATACCGGGACAGACCCTACAATGAGCAGTTCTTC. Amino acids: CSVYRDRPYNEQFF. V and J are TRBV29-1 and TRBJ2-1; 7 bases are shared with TRBD1. This CDR3 has 14 amino acids. Trimming cost V 6 bases and J 2 bases; bases outside gene matches: 7. Germline assignment: CDR1 SQVTM and CDR2 ANQGSEA.